Each of the 5 T cell receptor beta chains below was sequenced from the same sample in a study of beta chain features in type 1 diabetes. What was sequenced were expressed TCRB transcripts, since all of the isolated RNA had been reverse transcribed. Method: immunoSEQ multiplex PCR; TCRdb's copy keeps in-frame clones and lacks some. The profile shows some 300,000 clones, roughly 8% of them singletons. The sample taken for sequencing was central memory CD4+ T cells from blood. The source of these receptors is a woman between 18 and 29 years old in good health.

The chain joins TRBV18 to TRBJ1-2; TRBD1 might be the D (6 bases). CDR3 length: 14 amino acids. Germline-derived CDR1 and CDR2 are KGHSH and LQKENI. Trimming removed 6 bases at V and 2 bases at J, with 13 bases between. CDR3 coding DNA: TGTGCCAGCTCCCACAGGGAAGAAAACTATGGCTACACCTTC. It codes for CASSHREENYGYTF.

This chain uses TRBV7-3 with TRBJ1-1; D is unclear. Germline CDR1 is SGHTA and CDR2 is FQGTGA. The CDR3 is 13 residues long. V lost 4 bases to trimming and J lost 0 bases, with 6 bases between them. The CDR3 region is CASSSTMNTEAFF. The CDR3 DNA is TGTGCCAGCAGCTCTACCATGAACACTGAAGCTTTCTTT.

This clone was seen more than once but under ten times. The rearrangement uses TRBV28 and TRBJ1-1; no reliable D call. Germline-derived CDR1 and CDR2 are MDHEN and SYDVKM. The V end lost 6 bases, the J end lost 8 bases, and 19 bases lay between the germline ends. CDR3 size: 14 residues. The CDR3 DNA reads TGTGCCAGCAGCCTACGCATGGGCAGGTTGGAAGCTTTCTTT. Translating gives CASSLRMGRLEAFF.

This clone showed up just once. J is TRBJ2-3 and V is TRBV18, with D maybe TRBD2 (5 bases). Between the trimmed V and J ends, which lost 0 bases and 10 bases, there was a span of 14 bases. Germline CDR1 and CDR2: KGHSH and LQKENI. The CDR3 consists of 14 residues. The CDR3 loop is CASSPPNGAGPQYF. The CDR3, as DNA: TGTGCCAGCTCACCACCGAATGGTGCGGGTCCGCAGTATTTT.

This clone came up a few times. The chain recombines TRBV7-3 with TRBJ1-2, with TRBD1 identical over 7 bases. The CDR3 is 14 residues long. V lost 4 bases, J lost 4 bases, and 6 bases stayed unmatched. Germline CDR1 SGHTA, CDR2 FQGTGA. In DNA, the CDR3 is TGTGCCAGCAGCTATCCAAGGACAGGCTATGGCTACACCTTC. Its translation: CASSYPRTGYGYTF.